The TCR beta chain under discussion was sequenced for a study of cytomegalovirus exposure and HLA in healthy donors. Study conclusions and caveats: Relative to the approximately 700-donor mean, N-insertions were reportedly fewer in an Asian-associated ancestry cluster in a later analysis. Several of the most significant clusters appeared linked to common viral pathogens, based on a later analysis.

This PCR relied on a set of 60 Vbeta primers and 13 Jbeta primers. In the source study's methods: Around 9.9 million shared chains were among the approximately 80 million unique TCR beta chains that a later analysis counted. Assay: immunoSEQ multiplex PCR; the TCRdb copy retains only in-frame clones and omits some. The V and J calls and the clone size are those of that table, but D and trimming were determined from the DNA. The sample holds 200,000 to 250,000 clones; 85% to 90% are singletons and the top ten take 0.9% to 1.1%. V was pared by 0 bases and J by 4 bases, with 11 bases of the junction left unmatched. CDR1 SGHNT and CDR2 YENEEA come from the germline V gene. CDR3 length: 17 amino acids. Remarks on this clone: Antigen unknown.

This chain links TRBV11-3 with TRBJ2-7, with 8 bases that match TRBD1. This TCR came from a woman aged 18-29 years in good health and CMV-seronegative. The sequencing sample was made of PBMCs. CDR3 DNA sequence: TGTGCCAGCAGCTTAGAAGGGGCGGGACAGGCTTTTTACGAGCAGTACTTC. This codes for CASSLEGAGQAFYEQYF.